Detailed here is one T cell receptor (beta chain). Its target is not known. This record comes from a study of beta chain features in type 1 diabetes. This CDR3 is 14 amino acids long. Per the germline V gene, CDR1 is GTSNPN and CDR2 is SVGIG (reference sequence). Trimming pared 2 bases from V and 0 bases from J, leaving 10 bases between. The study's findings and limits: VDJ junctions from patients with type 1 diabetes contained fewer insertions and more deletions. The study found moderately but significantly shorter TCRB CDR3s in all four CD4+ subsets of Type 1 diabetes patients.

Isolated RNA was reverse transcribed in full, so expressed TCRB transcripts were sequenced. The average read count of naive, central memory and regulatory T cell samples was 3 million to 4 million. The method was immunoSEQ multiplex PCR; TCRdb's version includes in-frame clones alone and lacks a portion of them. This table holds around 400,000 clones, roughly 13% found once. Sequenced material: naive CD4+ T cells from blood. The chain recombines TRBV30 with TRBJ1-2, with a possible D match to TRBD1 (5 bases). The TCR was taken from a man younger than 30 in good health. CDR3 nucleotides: TGTGCCTGGAGTCAGGGCTTTACTAACTATGGCTACACCTTC. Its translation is CAWSQGFTNYGYTF.